Following are 22 T cell receptor beta chains from one sample sequenced in a study of CD8+ T cells in alopecia areata. RNA, once extracted, was reverse transcribed into cDNA for use as the sequencing template. TCRdb's copy holds only in-frame clones and misses some; the assay was immunoSEQ multiplex PCR. The data contain 140,000 to 150,000 clones, 40% to 55% of them singletons. The sequences come from CD4+ T cells sorted from blood, collected at week 0. Every receptor here comes from a human donor with alopecia areata.

This clone came up many times. CDR3 in DNA: TGTGCCAGGAGACAGGGGAACTATGGCTACACCTTC. Translation: CARRQGNYGYTF. The chain carries TRBV21-1 and TRBJ1-2; the table's D gene call, TRBD1, was not cross checked with the DNA. TRBV21-1 is classified as a pseudogene. CDR3 length equals 12 residues.

This clone has only a few counts. The chain is built from TRBV7-2 and TRBJ2-2, with a weak D call TRBD1 (5 bases). V shed 1 base and J shed 6 bases, with 9 bases lying between them. This CDR3 spans 14 amino acids. Germline assignment: CDR1 SGHTA and CDR2 FQGNSA. The chain's CDR3 is CASSLDQGAGELFF. CDR3 DNA sequence: TGTGCCAGCAGCTTAGATCAGGGCGCCGGGGAGCTGTTTTTT. The full variable domain, with the rest looked up from reference TRBV7-2 and TRBJ2-2, is GAGVSQSPSNKVTEKGKDVELRCDPISGHTALYWYRQSLGQGLEFLIYFQGNSAPDKSGLPSDRFSAERTGGSVSTLTIQRTQQEDSAVYLCASSLDQGAGELFFGEGSRLTVL.

Only a few counts were recorded for this clone. This chain uses TRBV9 with TRBJ2-3, with 10 nucleotides matching TRBD2. The V gene's germline CDR1 is SGDLS and CDR2 YYNGEE. The CDR3 consists of 14 residues. Losses at the gene ends were 3 bases for V and 4 bases for J; bases not matched to a gene: 2. The CDR3 region is CASSASGSADTQYF. The DNA of the CDR3 is TGTGCCAGCAGCGCTAGCGGGAGCGCAGATACGCAGTATTTT.

The rearrangement joins TRBV6-5 to TRBJ1-5; D is perhaps TRBD1 (6 bases). The CDR3 spans 14 residues. Trimming pared 0 bases from V and 5 bases from J, leaving 8 bases between. Germline V CDR1 and CDR2: MNHEY, SVGAGI. CDR3 sequence reads: CASSYSGGDQPQHF. Here the CDR3 DNA reads TGTGCCAGCAGTTACTCAGGGGGTGATCAGCCCCAGCATTTT.

The J gene is TRBJ1-2, the V gene TRBV6-5; the D is unclear. The germline V gene encodes CDR1 MNHEY and CDR2 SVGAGI. The CDR3 totals 10 residues. The germline V and J ends were trimmed by 10 bases and 2 bases, with 5 bases remaining between them. CDR3 protein: CATLNYGYTF. The CDR3 DNA reads TGTGCCACGCTCAACTATGGCTACACCTTC.

V gene TRBV10-3 combines with J gene TRBJ2-6; 7 bases line up with TRBD2. J lost 4 bases, V lost 10 bases, and 4 bases had no gene match. The CDR3 loop spans 13 amino acids. CDR1 and CDR2 from the germline V gene are ENHRY and SYGVKD. CDR3 region: CATGGSGANVLTF. The CDR3 region has the DNA TGTGCCACCGGGGGGTCGGGGGCCAACGTCCTGACTTTC.

The chain has TRBV29-1 and TRBJ2-3; D ambiguous. With 4 bases removed from V and 0 bases from J, the gap between germline ends came to 8 bases. The CDR3 is made up of 13 amino acids. The germline V gene encodes CDR1 SQVTM and CDR2 ANQGSEA. The CDR3 loop reads CSVVLTSTDTQYF. The CDR3 DNA reads TGCAGCGTTGTATTGACGAGCACAGATACGCAGTATTTT.

Points on this clone: Other nucleotide sequences in the sample specify the same CDR3. The genes are TRBV4-1 and TRBJ1-1; perhaps TRBD1 as D (5 bases). Germline CDR1 reads MGHRA; CDR2 reads YSYEKL. The CDR3 runs to 14 residues. The ends were cut back, 6 bases at V and 0 bases at J, with 11 bases in the middle. The CDR3 loop reads CASRGLTVNTEAFF. CDR3 nucleotide sequence: TGCGCCAGCAGGGGGCTGACAGTGAACACTGAAGCTTTCTTT.

Only a few counts were recorded for this clone. The gene calls are TRBV25-1 and TRBJ2-1; 13 bases are a match to TRBD2. Unmatched junction bases numbered 5, after V lost 5 bases and J lost 4 bases. This CDR3 is built from 16 residues. Per the germline V gene, CDR1 is MGHDK and CDR2 is SYGVNS. The CDR3 nucleotides read TGTGCCAGCAGTTATGGGACTAGCGGGGTATACAATGAGCAGTTCTTC. This gives the protein CASSYGTSGVYNEQFF.

This clone came up a few times. The chain joins TRBV2 to TRBJ2-7; 9 positions match TRBD1. V shed 7 bases, J shed 3 bases, and the junction held 7 bases outside the gene matches. The germline CDR1 and CDR2 sequences are SNHLY and FYNNEI. There are 14 residues in the CDR3. The chain's CDR3 is CASNLDRGNYEQYF. The CDR3 region has the DNA TGTGCCAGCAATTTGGACAGGGGAAACTACGAGCAGTACTTC.

V is TRBV2 and J is TRBJ2-7; the D is unclear. The CDR3 length is 14 residues. V lost 4 bases and J lost 5, with 15 bases in between. Looked up from germline, CDR1 is SNHLY and CDR2 is FYNNEI. The CDR3, as DNA: TGTGCCAGCAGTGTAAGGCTAGACCTAGACGAGCAGTACTTC. Its translation: CASSVRLDLDEQYF.

This chain joins TRBV29-1 and TRBJ2-3; 14 bases map to TRBD2. Losses at the gene ends were 5 bases for V and 10 bases for J; bases not matched to a gene: 11. The V gene's germline CDR1 is SQVTM and CDR2 ANQGSEA. There are 15 residues in the CDR3. For the CDR3, the DNA is TGCAGCGTTTGGCCCGAGACTAGCGGGAGGGCGGCGCAGTATTTT. It translates to CSVWPETSGRAAQYF.

The chain carries TRBV20-1 and TRBJ1-2; D is undetermined. CDR3 length equals 11 residues. Germline V CDR1 and CDR2: DFQATT, SNEGSKA (reference sequence). V was clipped by 5 bases and J by 4 bases, with 8 bases between them. The CDR3 sequence: CSASDLYGYTF. CDR3 DNA sequence: TGCAGTGCTTCCGACCTCTATGGCTACACCTTC.

This rearrangement joins TRBV29-1 to TRBJ1-5, with TRBD1 matching over 10 bases. In germline, CDR1 is SQVTM, CDR2 ANQGSEA. V trimming: 6 bases; J trimming: 2 bases; junction bases outside the gene matches: 7. CDR3 length: 15 amino acids. The CDR3 DNA is TGCAGCGTATCCCTCGGACAGGGGGGCAATCAGCCCCAGCATTTT. Its protein is CSVSLGQGGNQPQHF.

The J gene is TRBJ2-1, the V gene TRBV23-1; 7 nucleotides align to TRBD2. TRBV23-1 is classed as an ORF, of uncertain function. CDR3 length: 15 residues. V gave up 7 bases and J gave up 4 bases; unmatched junction bases: 10. CDR3 loop: CASNPSPGGYNEQFF. DNA of the CDR3: TGCGCCAGCAACCCCTCTCCCGGGGGGTACAATGAGCAGTTCTTC.

The V call is TRBV4-1, the J call TRBJ1-5; a weak D match, TRBD1 (5 bases). The CDR3 is 18 residues long. The V gene's germline CDR1 is MGHRA and CDR2 YSYEKL. The ends were cut back, 4 bases at V and 5 bases at J, with 24 bases in the middle. The CDR3 reads CASSLTGAGMRLHQPQHF. The CDR3 nucleotides are TGCGCCAGCAGCCTAACTGGGGCAGGAATGAGGCTACATCAGCCCCAGCATTTT.

The chain carries TRBV7-2 and TRBJ1-1; D call uncertain. The V end lost 5 bases, the J end lost 3 bases, and 13 bases lay between the germline ends. The CDR3 runs 14 residues. The V gene's germline CDR1 is SGHTA and CDR2 FQGNSA. Here the CDR3 reads CASSHTPRYTEAFF. In DNA form, the CDR3 reads TGTGCCAGCAGCCACACCCCCCGATACACTGAAGCTTTCTTT.

This clone is a singleton in its sample. This chain connects TRBV5-1 to TRBJ1-1; D ambiguous. There are 14 residues in the CDR3. The V gene's germline CDR1 is SGHRS and CDR2 YFSETQ. The ends were cut back, 4 bases at V and 0 bases at J, with 10 bases in the middle. CDR3 amino acids: CASSHAGLNTEAFF. In DNA, the CDR3 is TGCGCCAGCAGCCACGCGGGATTGAACACTGAAGCTTTCTTT.

Comments on this clone: Within the sample, other DNA sequences also encode this same CDR3. The V gene is TRBV29-1, the J gene TRBJ2-5; D assignment may be TRBD1 or TRBD2 (5 bases each). The CDR3 is made up of 11 amino acids. The V gene's germline CDR1 is SQVTM and CDR2 ANQGSEA. V lost 4 bases to trimming and J lost 5 bases, with 8 bases between them. DNA of the CDR3: TGCAGCGTTGCAGGGAGTGAGACCCAGTACTTC. Its translation is CSVAGSETQYF.

The chain carries TRBV28 and TRBJ2-7; 7 nucleotides agree with TRBD2. V lost 7 bases, J lost 3 bases, and 6 bases stayed unmatched. This CDR3 contains 13 residues. Germline values: CDR1 MDHEN, CDR2 SYDVKM. The CDR3 sequence: CASTPGGSYEQYF. The CDR3 nucleotides read TGTGCCAGCACGCCAGGCGGGAGCTACGAGCAGTACTTC.

This chain joins TRBV7-9 and TRBJ2-7, with a possible D match to TRBD2 (6 bases). The CDR3 is 14 amino acids. Germline loops: CDR1 SEHNR, CDR2 FQNEAQ (reference sequence). Trimming took off 3 bases at V and 4 bases at J, with 13 bases between the two ends. The CDR3 sequence is CASSFAAGRYEQYF. Written as DNA, the CDR3 is TGTGCCAGCAGCTTCGCGGCGGGACGGTACGAGCAGTACTTC.

The rearrangement links TRBV27 to TRBJ2-7; weak D call: TRBD1 (5 bases). The V end was cut by 6 bases, the J end by 7 bases, with 19 bases between. The CDR3 is 14 amino acids. Germline loops: CDR1 MNHEY, CDR2 SMNVEV (reference sequence). In DNA, the CDR3 is TGTGCCAGCAGGGCCTATGGCAGGGTCAGGGAGCAGTACTTC. Translating it yields CASRAYGRVREQYF.